This T cell receptor (beta chain) was sequenced during a study of shared clonotypes between healthy human individuals. Turning to the study itself: The study used three CD4 naive, three CD4 memory, two CD8 naive and one CD8 memory plate per donor. Study-wide findings and caveats: Incompleteness in sorted-subset sequencing, despite large depth, was shown by rarefaction. Naive subsets, compared against memory subsets, generally had larger estimated richness values.

A note on this clone: Its target is not known.

V shed 1 base and J shed 7 bases, with 10 bases lying between them. The V gene's germline CDR1 is SEHNR and CDR2 FQNEAQ (reference sequence). This CDR3 has 14 amino acids. Repertoires were generated with immunoSEQ multiplex PCR, while TCRdb's copy carries only in-frame clones and drops some. The sample shows 2 million to 2.5 million clones, about 95% of them seen only once. A CD45RA+ naive subset and a CD45RA-negative memory subset were split from CD4+ cells. The source is a man aged 18 to 30 in good health. Sample: naive CD4+ T cells sorted from blood. Subset of the sample: CD45RA+ positively selected. The chain links TRBV7-9 to TRBJ2-2, with unresolved D. CDR3 DNA: TGTGCCAGCAGCTTAGGAAAGACTCTCGGGGAGCTGTTTTTT. Protein sequence: CASSLGKTLGELFF.